These 21 T cell receptor beta chains originate from one sample sequenced in a study of CD4+ T cells in melanoma. Repertoires were generated with immunoSEQ multiplex PCR, while TCRdb's copy carries only in-frame clones and drops some. In the table there are roughly 60,000 clones, roughly three quarters of which are singletons. The specimen sequenced was tumor tissue. The receptors originated from a human donor with melanoma.

This clone has a handful of counts. This sequence joins TRBV30 and TRBJ2-6, with D unclear. Trimming stripped 0 bases from V and 2 bases from J, with 5 bases between. The CDR3 loop spans 14 amino acids. Germline-derived CDR1 and CDR2 are GTSNPN and SVGIG (reference sequence). DNA for the CDR3: TGTGCCTGGAGTGTGGATACTGGGGCCAACGTCCTGACTTTC. Encoded protein: CAWSVDTGANVLTF.

This chain uses TRBV7-8 with TRBJ2-7; 8 bases line up with TRBD1. Germline lookup yields CDR1 SGHVS and CDR2 FQNEAQ. This CDR3 has 16 residues. V was pared by 7 bases and J by 2 bases, with 13 bases of the junction left unmatched. The CDR3 region is CASTQMSGTGPYEQYF. The DNA for the CDR3 is TGTGCCAGCACCCAGATGTCCGGGACAGGACCCTACGAGCAGTACTTC. The full variable domain, its missing parts supplied by reference TRBV7-8 and TRBJ2-7, is GAGVSQSPRYKVAKRGQDVALRCDPISGHVSLFWYQQALGQGPEFLTYFQNEAQLDKSGLPSDRFFAERPEGSVSTLKIQRTQQEDSAVYLCASTQMSGTGPYEQYFGPGTRLTVT.

The rearrangement uses TRBV7-3 and TRBJ2-7; maybe TRBD2 (5 bases). The CDR3 is made up of 14 amino acids. V was shortened by 2 bases and J by 3 bases, with 11 bases between the two germline ends. Germline assignment: CDR1 SGHTA and CDR2 FQGTGA. The CDR3 spells CASSLSGGGYEQYF. CDR3 sequence (DNA): TGTGCCAGCAGCTTATCAGGCGGAGGCTACGAGCAGTACTTC.

This chain joins TRBV4-1 and TRBJ2-7; 9 bases line up with TRBD1. Germline values: CDR1 MGHRA, CDR2 YSYEKL. V lost 4 bases and J lost 1; bases outside the gene matches: 5. This CDR3 has 15 residues. The CDR3 loop reads CASSLDRGVSYEQYF. The CDR3 DNA is TGCGCCAGCAGCCTTGACAGGGGGGTGTCCTACGAGCAGTACTTC.

V and J are TRBV19 and TRBJ1-3, with no clear D. The CDR3 consists of 14 residues. V was shortened by 5 bases and J by 0 bases, with 8 bases between the two germline ends. The germline V gene has CDR1 LNHDA and CDR2 SQIVND (reference sequence). CDR3 region: CASSRASSGNTIYF. The CDR3 DNA reads TGTGCCAGTAGTCGGGCCAGCTCTGGAAACACCATATATTTT. The full variable domain, rest sourced from reference TRBV19 and TRBJ1-3, is DGGITQSPKYLFRKEGQNVTLSCEQNLNHDAMYWYRQDPGQGLRLIYYSQIVNDFQKGDIAEGYSVSREKKESFPLTVTSAQKNPTAFYLCASSRASSGNTIYFGEGSWLTVV.

V usage is TRBV27 and J usage is TRBJ1-2, with D uncertain. CDR1 MNHEY and CDR2 SMNVEV come from the germline V gene (reference sequence). There are 14 residues in the CDR3. V was cut by 5 bases and J by 1 base, with 11 bases left in between. The CDR3, as DNA: TGTGCCAGCAGTCCCGCCCCTGGTAACTATGGCTACACCTTC. This sequence encodes CASSPAPGNYGYTF.

This chain connects TRBV5-8 to TRBJ2-3; 8 positions agree with TRBD2. The ends lost 4 bases at V and 1 base at J; junction bases unmatched: 5. The CDR3 covers 15 residues. The V gene's germline CDR1 is SGHTS and CDR2 YDEGEE. CDR3 residues: CASSPEAGGTDTQYF. Written as DNA, the CDR3 is TGTGCCAGCAGCCCGGAAGCGGGGGGCACAGATACGCAGTATTTT.

Details on this clone: One junction end does not reproduce the germline sequence, and a read error may be involved. This rearrangement joins TRBV11-2 to TRBJ2-7; 8 bases line up with TRBD2. Germline values: CDR1 SGHAT, CDR2 FQNNGV. CDR3 length equals 12 residues. The CDR3 reads CASSLAGGAENF. The CDR3 DNA sequence: TGTGCCAGCAGCTTAGCGGGGGGGGCCGAGAACTTC. Full variable domain (rest looked up from reference TRBV11-2 and TRBJ2-7): EAGVAQSPRYKIIEKRQSVAFWCNPISGHATLYWYQQILGQGPKLLIQFQNNGVVDDSQLPKDRFSAERLKGVDSTLKIQPAKLEDSAVYLCASSLAGGAENFGPGTRLTVT.

The gene calls are TRBV6-1 and TRBJ2-7; D is possibly TRBD1 (6 bases). The CDR3 totals 15 residues. Trimming shortened V by 1 base and J by 3 bases, and 13 bases separated the two germline ends. Germline CDR1 and CDR2: MNHNS and SASEGT. CDR3 bases: TGTGCCAGCAGTGAAGGTGCAGGGGACGTCTACGAGCAGTACTTC. The encoded protein is CASSEGAGDVYEQYF.

CDR3 in amino acids: CASSSTTGQAENTEAFF. In DNA form, the CDR3 reads TGCGCCAGCAGCTCGACTACAGGACAGGCCGAGAACACTGAAGCTTTCTTT. The J gene is TRBJ1-1, the V gene TRBV5-1; 7 bases line up with TRBD1. The CDR3 covers 17 residues. V was clipped by 3 bases and J by 1 base; unmatched bases: 12. Per the germline V gene, CDR1 is SGHRS and CDR2 is YFSETQ.

The rearrangement joins TRBV11-2 to TRBJ2-5, with 10 bases fitting TRBD2. The CDR3 length is 17 residues. Germline V CDR1 and CDR2: SGHAT, FQNNGV. V was clipped by 5 bases and J by 0 bases; unmatched bases: 9. The CDR3 here is CASSPRSGGPYQETQYF. The DNA of the CDR3 is TGTGCCAGCAGCCCACGTAGCGGGGGGCCGTACCAAGAGACCCAGTACTTC.

The chain links TRBV7-2 to TRBJ1-5; no clear D gene. With 3 bases removed from V and 0 bases from J, the gap between germline ends came to 6 bases. This CDR3 is built from 14 residues. CDR1 is SGHTA and CDR2 is FQGNSA in the germline V gene. This CDR3 is CASSLGYSNQPQHF. DNA of the CDR3: TGTGCCAGCAGCTTGGGGTATAGCAATCAGCCCCAGCATTTT.

There are many counts of this clone. This chain joins TRBV5-6 and TRBJ1-2; D gene uncertain. With 4 bases removed from V and 8 bases from J, the gap between germline ends came to 21 bases. Germline lookup yields CDR1 SGHDT and CDR2 YYEEEE. The CDR3 runs 15 residues. CDR3 amino acids: CASSAGPQLVEGYTF. DNA for the CDR3: TGTGCCAGCAGCGCCGGGCCGCAGCTGGTTGAAGGCTACACCTTC.

About this clone: Germline is not matched at one junction end, which may reflect a read error. This sequence joins TRBV28 and TRBJ1-1, with 10 bases aligning to TRBD1. CDR1 and CDR2 from the germline V gene are MDHEN and SYDVKM. CDR3 size: 19 residues. CDR3 region: CASTLDTTGTGDENTEAFF. The CDR3 DNA follows: TGTGCCAGCACTTTAGATACAACCGGGACAGGGGACGAGAACACTGAAGCTTTCTTT.

This clone was picked up one time. The V call is TRBV29-1, the J call TRBJ1-3, with 11 bases matching TRBD1. This CDR3 contains 13 residues. Losses at the gene ends were 4 bases for V and 6 bases for J; bases not matched to a gene: 2. Germline V lookup: CDR1 SQVTM, CDR2 ANQGSEA. CDR3 protein: CSVVGQGANTIYF. The CDR3 region has the DNA TGCAGCGTTGTTGGACAGGGGGCAAACACCATATATTTT.

The V and J genes are TRBV27 and TRBJ2-7; D possibly corresponds to TRBD2 (5 bases). Trimming took off 5 bases at V and 5 bases at J, with 16 bases between the two ends. CDR1 is MNHEY, CDR2 SMNVEV, per germline (reference sequence). This CDR3 is built from 14 residues. The CDR3 DNA sequence: TGTGCCAGCAGTGAGTACGGTGGAGCGGACGAGCAGTACTTC. Its protein is CASSEYGGADEQYF.

This clone turned up a few times. The J gene is TRBJ2-7, the V gene TRBV19; D call uncertain. The germline V gene has CDR1 LNHDA and CDR2 SQIVND (reference sequence). Between the trimmed V and J ends, which lost 5 bases and 4 bases, there was a span of 15 bases. The CDR3 totals 14 residues. CDR3 residues: CASSASDGPYEQYF. DNA of the CDR3: TGTGCCAGTAGTGCCAGTGATGGGCCTTACGAGCAGTACTTC.

The chain employs TRBV6-5 and TRBJ1-2; TRBD1 might be the D (5 bases). Trimming removed 3 bases from V and 6 bases from J, with 8 bases in between. The CDR3 covers 12 residues. Looked up from germline, CDR1 is MNHEY and CDR2 is SVGAGI. CDR3 bases: TGTGCCAGCAGTTATGCGGGGCATGGCTACACCTTC. This translates into CASSYAGHGYTF.

The V and J genes are TRBV10-2 and TRBJ1-1; no definite D call. The CDR3 consists of 12 residues. Trimming removed 0 bases at V and 8 bases at J, with 7 bases between. Germline V CDR1 and CDR2: WSHSY, SAAADI. CDR3 loop: CASSESRAEAFF. The CDR3, as DNA: TGCGCCAGCAGTGAGTCGAGGGCCGAAGCTTTCTTT.

V is TRBV19 and J is TRBJ1-6, with D possibly matching TRBD1 (5 bases). The CDR3 is 15 amino acids. The V and J ends lost 3 bases and 6 bases respectively, with 12 bases between them. Germline CDR1 is LNHDA and CDR2 is SQIVND (reference sequence). CDR3 sequence reads: CASSMGGNSNSPLHF. CDR3 in DNA: TGTGCCAGTAGTATGGGGGGGAACTCTAATTCACCCCTCCACTTT.

The chain links TRBV19 to TRBJ1-2; 12 bases are shared with TRBD1. Germline CDR1 and CDR2: LNHDA and SQIVND (reference sequence). The CDR3 has 17 residues. The V segment lost 5 bases and the J segment 4 bases; nucleotides outside the gene matches: 11. The CDR3 sequence is CASSFLPGTGGSYGYTF. The CDR3 nucleotides read TGTGCCAGTAGTTTTTTACCCGGGACAGGGGGCAGCTATGGCTACACCTTC.